Below are 11 T cell receptor beta chains sequenced from a single sample in a study of blood T cell repertoires in COVID-19. Generated by immunoSEQ multiplex PCR, the TCRdb table keeps only in-frame clones and is missing some. The data hold under 150,000 clones, with about 85% observed a single time. Sample: peripheral blood. These receptors all come from a man in his forties or fifties with acute or convalescent COVID-19.

This clone was counted once. The chain couples TRBV29-1 to TRBJ2-4; the match to TRBD1 covers 9 bases. V lost 6 bases to trimming and J lost 7 bases; unmatched junction nucleotides: 13. CDR1 SQVTM and CDR2 ANQGSEA come from the germline V gene. The CDR3 loop spans 15 amino acids. The CDR3 DNA is TGCAGCGTCGGACAGGGGCCCTCATCAGGGAACATTCAGTACTTC. Protein product: CSVGQGPSSGNIQYF.

In this sample, this clone turned up a few times. The rearrangement uses TRBV6-2 or TRBV6-3 and TRBJ2-3; TRBD2 matches at 16 bases. V was clipped by 2 bases and J by 5 bases; unmatched bases: 4. The CDR3 is made up of 17 amino acids. From germline, CDR1 is MNHEY and CDR2 SVGEGT. The CDR3 nucleotides are TGTGCCAGCAGTTACGGGACTAGCGGGGGGGCAAGAGATACGCAGTATTTT. It is translated as CASSYGTSGGARDTQYF.

This sequence joins TRBV24-1 and TRBJ2-3; TRBD2 is a possible D gene (5 bases). V dropped 9 bases and J dropped 1 base, with 16 bases sitting between them. Germline values: CDR1 KGHDR, CDR2 SFDVKD. The CDR3 has 15 amino acids. Written as DNA, the CDR3 is TGTGCCACCCGCGACGGCGCCGGGGGCACAGATACGCAGTATTTT. Translating gives CATRDGAGGTDTQYF.

The CDR3, as DNA: TGTGCCAGCAGTACCACATGGTACTATGGCTACACCTTC. Translation gives CASSTTWYYGYTF. This chain links TRBV6-5 with TRBJ1-2; D is uncertain. The CDR3 is 13 amino acids. The germline V and J ends were trimmed by 5 bases and 3 bases, with 10 bases remaining between them. Germline loops: CDR1 MNHEY, CDR2 SVGAGI.

This chain uses TRBV12-2 with TRBJ1-3; TRBD1 is the table's D call, not checked against the DNA. TRBV12-2 is deemed a pseudogene. This CDR3 is 18 amino acids long. DNA for the CDR3: TGTGCAAGTCGCTTGGGGTTATATACAGGGAGCGCTGGAAACACCATATATTTT. It yields the protein CASRLGLYTGSAGNTIYF.

This clone has only a few counts. This rearrangement joins TRBV3-1 (or the pseudogene TRBV3-2) to TRBJ1-2; perhaps TRBD1 as D (5 bases). The V gene lost 1 base and the J gene lost 2 bases, with 8 bases spanning the gap. Germline lookup yields CDR1 LGHDT and CDR2 YNNKEL (reference sequence). The CDR3 is made up of 14 amino acids. CDR3 coding DNA: TGTGCCAGCAGCCAAGCTGGGGGGAACTATGGCTACACCTTC. This translates into CASSQAGGNYGYTF.

The genes are TRBV14 and TRBJ1-5; D gene ambiguous. Germline lookup yields CDR1 SGHDN and CDR2 FVKESK. The CDR3 has 12 residues. Trimming removed 0 bases at V and 6 bases at J, with 3 bases between. CDR3 bases: TGTGCCAGCAGCCAAGACCGTCAGCCCCAGCATTTT. This encodes CASSQDRQPQHF.

The chain combines TRBV24-1 with TRBJ2-5; 7 nucleotides align to TRBD1. The CDR3 is 14 amino acids. Germline lookup yields CDR1 KGHDR and CDR2 SFDVKD. J lost 5 bases, V lost 3 bases, and 5 bases had no gene match. The CDR3 protein is CATSDTGVGETQYF. The CDR3, as DNA: TGTGCCACCAGTGATACAGGGGTTGGTGAGACCCAGTACTTC.

The chain joins TRBV25-1 to TRBJ1-2; possibly TRBD1 for D (6 bases). This CDR3 comprises 13 residues. Germline V lookup: CDR1 MGHDK, CDR2 SYGVNS. Trimming left V 5 bases short and J 4 bases short, with 11 bases between. The CDR3 sequence is CASSSTGFYGYTF. Written as DNA, the CDR3 is TGTGCCAGCAGTAGTACAGGGTTCTATGGCTACACCTTC.

The chain carries TRBV4-3 and TRBJ1-6; D unresolved. Germline CDR1 and CDR2: LGHNA and YSLEER. The CDR3 length is 13 residues. Trimming took 1 base from V and 10 from J, leaving 8 bases between them. CDR3: CASSQVEESPLHF. The CDR3 region has the DNA TGCGCCAGCAGCCAAGTAGAGGAATCACCCCTCCACTTT.

The V call is TRBV6-2 or TRBV6-3, the J call TRBJ2-7, with D unresolved. Deletions cut 4 bases from V and 3 bases from J, with 4 bases between. This CDR3 is 11 amino acids long. CDR1 is MNHEY and CDR2 is SVGEGT in the germline V gene. CDR3 DNA: TGTGCCAGCAGTTTATTCTACGAGCAGTACTTC. Protein: CASSLFYEQYF.